This T cell receptor (beta chain) came from a study of vaccination and CD4 T cells after COVID-19. Looking at the study overall: Six males and four females, two of them Hispanic, were enrolled as convalescents.

As to this clonotype: Its specificity is not known.

V was clipped by 5 bases and J by 4 bases, with 20 bases between them. The CDR3 runs to 16 residues. CDR1 is MNHEY, CDR2 SMNVEV, per germline (reference sequence). Scientists ran DNA taken from cultured CD4+ T cells through the Oncomine TCR Beta short-read assay for sequencing. TCRdb re-called the PCR reads with MiXCR, one entry per CDR3 protein. The repertoire includes thousands of distinct CDR3 sequences, around half of them detected once, and roughly a quarter sits in the top ten. Treatment defined: 10-day PBMC culture with coronavirus spike peptide pools or control peptides (ViraFEST assay). Samples of CD4+ T cells were obtained from the unexposed donor before the COVID-19 pandemic (2011-2018).

This chain connects TRBV27 to TRBJ1-2, with D perhaps TRBD1 (5 bases). This clonotype was sampled from a human donor in good health. The specimen sequenced was CD4+ T cells from blood, cultured in vitro. DNA of the CDR3: TGTGCCAGCAGTCGATCGGGGACCCTCCGGGGCTATGGCTACACCTTC. Translated: CASSRSGTLRGYGYTF.